A single sample gave rise to the 10 T cell receptor beta chains below, sequenced in a study of T cell responses to AZD1222 COVID-19 vaccine. Clones were sequenced by immunoSEQ multiplex PCR, and TCRdb holds only the in-frame ones, with some missing. The sample lists fewer than 200,000 clones, 92% occurring once. The sample consisted of peripheral blood, taken on day 0 of AZD1222 vaccination. The source is an adult in good health.

The chain is built from TRBV6-5 and TRBJ2-7; TRBD1 matches 8 bases. This CDR3 has 14 amino acids. After removal of 6 bases from V and 2 bases from J, the junction contained 6 bases not matched to a gene. Germline V gives CDR1 MNHEY, CDR2 SVGAGI. DNA of the CDR3: TGTGCCAGCAGCCAAACAGGGGGACCCTACGAGCAGTACTTC. Translating gives CASSQTGGPYEQYF.

This chain joins TRBV6-2 or TRBV6-3 and TRBJ2-7; 10 bases fit TRBD1. Germline CDR1 MNHEY, CDR2 SVGEGT. With V trimmed by 2 bases and J by 3 bases, 4 bases remained unmatched. This CDR3 spans 15 amino acids. CDR3 DNA sequence: TGTGCCAGCAGTTACCTCCGGGACAGGGGCTACGAGCAGTACTTC. Protein: CASSYLRDRGYEQYF.

This chain joins TRBV6-5 and TRBJ1-2; tentatively, D is TRBD1 (6 bases). Per germline, CDR1 MNHEY and CDR2 SVGAGI. This CDR3 is 15 amino acids long. Trimming removed 0 bases from V and 4 bases from J, with 12 bases in between. In nucleotides, the CDR3 is TGTGCCAGCAGTTACTCGGACAGAACAATCTATGGCTACACCTTC. Translated: CASSYSDRTIYGYTF.

The rearrangement joins TRBV28 to TRBJ1-2; D perhaps matches TRBD1 (6 bases). CDR1 is MDHEN and CDR2 is SYDVKM in the germline V gene. CDR3 size: 15 residues. V was clipped by 4 bases and J by 3 bases, with 15 bases between them. The CDR3 sequence: CASSSGGGVDYGYTF. The CDR3 DNA is TGTGCCAGCAGTTCCGGTGGGGGCGTAGACTATGGCTACACCTTC.

The chain recombines TRBV5-1 with TRBJ2-1, with unresolved D. The CDR3 is 11 residues long. V dropped 7 bases and J dropped 8 bases, with 10 bases sitting between them. The germline gives CDR1 SGHRS, CDR2 YFSETQ. CDR3 in DNA: TGCGCCAGCTCCCACAGCCATGAGCAGTTCTTC. The encoded protein is CASSHSHEQFF.

CDR3 bases: TGTGCCAGTAGTATCCGGCCGGAGGATGGAAACTATGGCTACACCTTC. Protein sequence: CASSIRPEDGNYGYTF. The rearrangement uses TRBV19 and TRBJ1-2; D unresolved. CDR3 length: 16 amino acids. V lost 3 bases to trimming and J lost 2 bases, with 16 bases between them. CDR1 and CDR2 from the germline V gene are LNHDA and SQIVND (reference sequence).

The chain uses TRBV18 and TRBJ2-1; D ambiguous. Trimming cost V 6 bases and J 5 bases, with 11 bases left between them. CDR1 is KGHSH and CDR2 is LQKENI in the germline V gene. The CDR3 length is 13 residues. DNA for the CDR3: TGTGCCAGCTCGAAAGTAGGCGACAATGAGCAGTTCTTC. Its translation is CASSKVGDNEQFF.

The chain uses TRBV29-1 and TRBJ2-2, with a tentative D call TRBD2 (5 bases). This CDR3 comprises 14 residues. V lost 6 bases to trimming and J lost 0 bases, with 11 bases between them. The germline CDR1 and CDR2 sequences are SQVTM and ANQGSEA. CDR3 in amino acids: CSVLGLTNTGELFF. CDR3 sequence (DNA): TGCAGCGTGTTAGGACTGACGAACACCGGGGAGCTGTTTTTT.

In this sample, this clone turned up once. The V and J genes are TRBV6-2 or TRBV6-3 and TRBJ1-1; D might be TRBD1 (5 bases). Per the germline V gene, CDR1 is MNHEY and CDR2 is SVGEGT. The CDR3 runs 18 residues. Trimming cost V 2 bases and J 5 bases, with 24 bases left between them. The CDR3 loop is CASSYTPRDGALFTEAFF. The DNA for the CDR3 is TGTGCCAGCAGTTACACCCCACGCGATGGGGCCCTATTTACTGAAGCTTTCTTT.

This chain uses TRBV14 with TRBJ1-2; perhaps TRBD1 as D (5 bases). The V and J ends lost 0 bases and 10 bases respectively, with 18 bases between them. The CDR3 consists of 15 residues. Germline lookup yields CDR1 SGHDN and CDR2 FVKESK. The CDR3 sequence is CASSQDVGGIGAYTF. The CDR3 DNA follows: TGTGCCAGCAGCCAAGATGTTGGGGGGATAGGAGCCTACACCTTC.